These 2 T cell receptor beta chains came from one sample sequenced in a study of T-cell memory formation after mild COVID-19. Via MiXCR, TCRdb re-called the 5' RACE reads, giving one row per CDR3 protein. This table has 550,000 to 700,000 distinct CDR3 sequences, approximately 18% appearing once. The sequenced sample consisted of PBMCs or a T cell subset sorted from them (not recorded which). Source of these receptors: an adult woman who had mild COVID-19 (a few samples of this study predate the infection). Cell type and time point are not known.

This sequence joins TRBV7-9 and TRBJ2-7, with D possibly being TRBD2 (6 bases). Trimming took 6 bases from V and 3 from J, leaving 15 bases between them. CDR3 length equals 14 residues. CDR1 is SEHNR and CDR2 is FQNEAQ in the germline V gene (reference sequence). The CDR3 sequence: CASRLEGGDYEQYF. DNA of the CDR3: TGTGCCAGCAGATTGGAGGGCGGGGACTACGAGCAGTACTTC.

This clonotype was seen a few times. V usage is TRBV5-1 and J usage is TRBJ2-6; 8 positions match TRBD1. Germline CDR1 SGHRS, CDR2 YFSETQ. The CDR3 totals 18 residues. Trimming removed 3 bases from V and 0 bases from J; junction bases left unmatched: 8. The CDR3 protein is CASSYARTGYSGANVLTF. CDR3 bases: TGCGCCAGCAGCTATGCGAGGACAGGGTACTCTGGGGCCAACGTCCTGACTTTC. The variable domain in full, with the rest retrieved from reference TRBV5-1 and TRBJ2-6, is KAGVTQTPRYLIKTRGQQVTLSCSPISGHRSVSWYQQTPGQGLQFLFEYFSETQRNKGNFPGRFSGRQFSNSRSEMNVSTLELGDSALYLCASSYARTGYSGANVLTFGAGSRLTVL.